These T cell receptor beta chains were read from a single sample in a study of blood T cell repertoires in COVID-19. Profiled with immunoSEQ multiplex PCR; TCRdb holds only in-frame clones, not every one. This table holds approximately 140,000 clones, roughly four fifths found once. Material for sequencing was peripheral blood. The origin of the receptors is a human donor with acute or convalescent COVID-19. The donor label of this sample is uncertain. Both conserved end residues are part of each CDR3. Fields, in order: V gene, clone size, J gene, D gene, CDR3 protein, CDR3 DNA. The D gene is left open where the match is weak. The size of a clone is reported for some rows only, either as once, few or many, or as a class for expanded clones.

TRBV15	NA	TRBJ1-4	NA	CATSRDSDQVGEKLFF	TGTGCCACCAGCAGAGATTCCGATCAGGTTGGAGAAAAACTGTTTTTT
TRBV3-1/TRBV3-2	NA	TRBJ1-5	NA	CASSHAYRDEQPQHF	TGTGCCAGCAGCCATGCTTACAGGGATGAGCAGCCCCAGCATTTT
TRBV7-8	once	TRBJ2-1	NA	CASSALSLARGNEQFF	TGTGCCAGCAGCGCCCTTTCCCTAGCCCGAGGGAATGAGCAGTTCTTC
TRBV19	NA	TRBJ1-2	NA	CASSNSAPGSNYGYTF	TGTGCCAGTAGTAATTCCGCCCCAGGATCTAACTATGGCTACACCTTC
TRBV4-2	once	TRBJ1-3	TRBD1	CASSPGQGARGSGNTIYF	TGTGCCAGCAGCCCAGGACAGGGGGCGCGGGGCTCTGGAAACACCATATATTTT
TRBV7-2	once	TRBJ2-3	NA	CASSRRGTDTQYF	TGTGCCAGCAGCCGTCGGGGGACAGATACGCAGTATTTT
TRBV29-1	NA	TRBJ2-3	NA	CSVGRGRPSTDTQYF	TGCAGCGTTGGGAGGGGGCGACCTAGCACAGATACGCAGTATTTT
TRBV6-1	NA	TRBJ2-1	TRBD2	CASSEAYGTTGANEQFF	TGTGCCAGCAGTGAAGCTTACGGGACTACTGGGGCCAATGAGCAGTTCTTC
TRBV30	NA	TRBJ2-5	TRBD2	CAWSVGLAAETQYF	TGTGCCTGGAGCGTCGGACTAGCGGCGGAGACCCAGTACTTC
TRBV6-2/TRBV6-3	NA	TRBJ1-6	TRBD1	CASSFDRVYNSPLHF	TGTGCCAGCAGTTTCGACAGGGTCTATAATTCACCCCTCCACTTT
TRBV9	NA	TRBJ2-2	TRBD1	CASSVEGTGVPGELFF	TGTGCCAGCAGCGTTGAAGGGACAGGGGTCCCCGGGGAGCTGTTTTTT
TRBV5-1	once	TRBJ2-7	NA	CASSLDGVGSAWEQYF	TGCGCCAGCAGCTTGGACGGGGTGGGCTCCGCTTGGGAGCAGTACTTC
TRBV3-1/TRBV3-2	NA	TRBJ2-5	NA	CASSQDKRWGPRSEETQYF	TGTGCCAGCAGCCAAGATAAACGATGGGGGCCGAGGAGTGAAGAGACCCAGTACTTC
TRBV5-1	NA	TRBJ2-1	NA	CATTIDGGVNEQFF	TGCGCCACCACGATTGACGGGGGAGTAAATGAGCAGTTCTTC
TRBV5-8	NA	TRBJ2-1	TRBD1	CASSLVGQAYNEQFF	TGTGCCAGCAGCTTGGTGGGACAGGCCTACAATGAGCAGTTCTTC
TRBV7-2	NA	TRBJ1-4	NA	CASSPGRGYEKLFF	TGTGCCAGCAGCCCGGGGAGGGGGTATGAAAAACTGTTTTTT
TRBV6-1	NA	TRBJ1-2	NA	CASSERGMWVYGYTF	TGTGCCAGCAGTGAACGGGGGATGTGGGTCTATGGCTACACCTTC
TRBV19	NA	TRBJ1-5	TRBD1	CASSYRGVNQPQHF	TGTGCCAGTAGCTACAGGGGTGTCAATCAGCCCCAGCATTTT
TRBV5-4	once	TRBJ2-7	TRBD2	CASSPAGGIGYEQYF	TGTGCCAGCAGCCCCGCGGGGGGAATAGGTTACGAGCAGTACTTC
TRBV7-9	NA	TRBJ2-5	NA	CASNHGGLRETQYF	TGTGCCAGCAACCACGGGGGGCTTAGGGAGACCCAGTACTTC
TRBV29-1	NA	TRBJ1-2	TRBD1	CSGTGGNYGYTF	TGCAGCGGGACAGGGGGCAACTATGGCTACACCTTC
TRBV12-3/TRBV12-4	NA	TRBJ1-1	NA	CASSLPGSTEAFF	TGTGCCAGCAGTTTACCGGGGAGCACTGAAGCTTTCTTT
TRBV3-1/TRBV3-2	NA	TRBJ1-2	NA	CASSQGGQLLYGYTF	TGTGCCAGCAGCCAAGGAGGGCAGCTACTATATGGCTACACCTTC
TRBV21-1	NA	TRBJ1-4	NA	CARTRDRGEKLFF	TGTGCCCGAACCCGGGACAGGGGTGAAAAACTGTTTTTT
TRBV5-4	NA	TRBJ2-7	NA	CASSLGGTSYEQYF	TGTGCCAGCAGCTTGGGAGGAACCTCCTACGAGCAGTACTTC
TRBV6-5	NA	TRBJ2-5	TRBD2	CASTGLAVWETQYF	TGTGCCAGCACCGGACTAGCGGTTTGGGAGACCCAGTACTTC
TRBV12-5	NA	TRBJ1-5	NA	CASGQGRRQPQHF	TGTGCTAGTGGGCAGGGTAGGCGGCAGCCCCAGCATTTT
TRBV11-2	few	TRBJ1-1	TRBD1	CASSFPGGEVNTEAFF	TGTGCCAGCAGCTTCCCAGGGGGAGAGGTGAACACTGAAGCTTTCTTT
TRBV9	once	TRBJ2-1	NA	CASSDKPTGYNEQFF	TGTGCCAGCAGCGACAAACCGACGGGATACAATGAGCAGTTCTTC
TRBV7-9	NA	TRBJ2-6	TRBD1	CAGSRTGISGANVLTF	TGTGCCGGCTCCCGGACAGGGATATCTGGGGCCAACGTCCTGACTTTC
TRBV7-2	NA	TRBJ1-2	TRBD1	CASSLGGQGGYGYTF	TGTGCCAGCAGCTTGGGTGGACAGGGTGGGTATGGCTACACCTTC
TRBV6-2/TRBV6-3	NA	TRBJ2-2	NA	CASSPDIRLNTGELFF	TGTGCCAGCAGTCCGGACATTCGTCTCAACACCGGGGAGCTGTTTTTT
TRBV10-3	few	TRBJ2-1	NA	CAISGVAQGKGNEQFF	TGTGCCATCAGTGGAGTAGCTCAGGGGAAAGGGAATGAGCAGTTCTTC
TRBV10-3	NA	TRBJ1-2	NA	CAIRGQYQYGYTF	TGTGCCATCAGAGGACAGTATCAGTATGGCTACACCTTC
TRBV11-2	many	TRBJ2-1	NA	CASSLDPQEHEQFF	TGTGCCAGCAGCTTAGACCCCCAGGAACATGAGCAGTTCTTC
TRBV6-2/TRBV6-3	NA	TRBJ2-7	NA	CASSSGQPREQYF	TGTGCCAGCAGCTCCGGACAGCCAAGGGAGCAGTACTTC
TRBV30	NA	TRBJ2-2	TRBD2	CGLAGDTGELFF	TGTGGGCTAGCGGGGGACACCGGGGAGCTGTTTTTT